This T cell receptor (beta chain) was found in a study of T cell responses to AZD1222 COVID-19 vaccine. Study-wide points: The repertoires were collected only after the peak T cell response. Regions 160-218 and 743-854 dominated among vaccine-associated CD4 TCRs spanning spike. Two AZD1222 doses significantly raised spike-specific TCR breadth and depth over controls. Among spike-specific TCRs, nearly half reportedly target unmutated variant regions.

Germline-derived CDR1 and CDR2 are WSHSY and SAAADI. The CDR3 is 14 residues long. Trimming took off 3 bases at V and 4 bases at J, with 11 bases between the two ends. This clone was recorded a few times. Its antigen is not identified. Sequencing was performed with immunoSEQ multiplex PCR; in TCRdb, only in-frame clones are kept and a portion is missing. The table includes fewer than 250,000 clones, about 93% detected once. This TCR derives from an adult in good health. The input for sequencing was peripheral blood, taken on day 0 of MenACWY control vaccination. The chain couples TRBV10-2 to TRBJ2-3; D gene ambiguous. CDR3 protein: CASSESDSSDTQYF. The CDR3 nucleotides are TGCGCCAGCAGTGAATCCGACTCCTCAGATACGCAGTATTTT.